The rows below give T cell receptor beta chains drawn from one sample of a study of blood T cells in healthy people across ages. One entry per CDR3 protein results from TCRdb running MiXCR on the 5' RACE reads. The table has about 1.1 million distinct CDR3 sequences, 30% to 40% seen once; the top ten hold roughly 14%. Sequenced input: blood. These receptors were obtained from a young man in good health. Each CDR3 is given with its conserved first and last residue. D genes are given only for firm matches. Clone size is stated in some rows and not others, as once, few, many or a class when expanded.

TRBJ1-4	NA	once	TRBV5-1	TGCGCCAGCAGCGTTTCGGGAGGGGGAAAACTGTTTTTT	CASSVSGGGKLFF
TRBJ2-1	TRBD1	few	TRBV24-1	TGTGCCACCAGTGATTTTTCCGGACAGGGGATGGGTGAGCAGTTCTTC	CATSDFSGQGMGEQFF
TRBJ1-1	NA	many	TRBV12-3/TRBV12-4	TGTGCCAGCAGCCCAGGGTTTCCTGAAGCTTTCTTT	CASSPGFPEAFF
TRBJ1-1	NA	NA	TRBV7-2	TGTGCCAGCAGCTCAAATCCAGGGGACTTCACTGAAGCTTTCTTT	CASSSNPGDFTEAFF
TRBJ2-1	NA	many	TRBV10-3	TGTGCCATCAGTCGCGCTAGCGACTACAATGAGCAGTTCTTC	CAISRASDYNEQFF
TRBJ2-5	NA	few	TRBV5-1	TGCGCCAGCAGCGAACGACAGATTAGGGAGACCCAGTACTTC	CASSERQIRETQYF
TRBJ1-4	TRBD1	NA	TRBV29-1	TGCAGCGTGGAACCCGGGACAGGGCCTGAAAAACTGTTTTTT	CSVEPGTGPEKLFF
TRBJ1-2	NA	NA	TRBV5-1	TGCGCCAGCAGCTTGGCCGAAGGAATTGGGGGCCTCGGGGGCTACACCTTC	CASSLAEGIGGLGGYTF
TRBJ2-5	NA	NA	TRBV7-8	TGTGCCAACAGCCCCCGAGGCGGCCTTCTTGGGGAGACCCAGTACTTC	CANSPRGGLLGETQYF
TRBJ2-7	NA	NA	TRBV7-8	TGTGCCAGCTCAGGGGACTCCTACAATGAGCAGTACTTC	CASSGDSYNEQYF
TRBJ1-2	NA	few	TRBV7-9	TGTGCCAGCAGCTCTGTGGTCGATGGCTACACCTTC	CASSSVVDGYTF
TRBJ1-1	NA	NA	TRBV6-2/TRBV6-3	TGTGCCAGCAGCCGCCCGGGACACCGGAACACTGAAGCTTTCTTT	CASSRPGHRNTEAFF
TRBJ2-4	TRBD1	few	TRBV6-6	TGTGCCAGCAGTGGACAGGGGGCGAAGGAAAACATTCAGTACTTC	CASSGQGAKENIQYF
TRBJ1-1	NA	NA	TRBV7-2	TGTGCCAGCAGCCCACAAGGGCAGTTTGGGGCTTTCTTT	CASSPQGQFGAFF
TRBJ2-1	NA	NA	TRBV6-6	TGTGCCAGCAGTTACCGGACAGCGACCAATGAGCAGTTCTTC	CASSYRTATNEQFF
TRBJ2-5	NA	few	TRBV3-1	TGTGCCAGCAGCCAATGGACAGATCAAGAGACCCAGTACTTC	CASSQWTDQETQYF
TRBJ1-5	NA	NA	TRBV20-1	TGCAGTGCCTCTGAGGGCAAGCAGCCCCAGCATTTT	CSASEGKQPQHF
TRBJ2-3	NA	few	TRBV11-1	TGTGCCAGCAGCCGTCCGGACTCTTTAAATACGCAGTATTTT	CASSRPDSLNTQYF
TRBJ2-2	NA	once	TRBV18	TGTGCCAGCTCACCAAGGTCCCCCCCCACCGGGGAGCTGTTTTTT	CASSPRSPPTGELFF
TRBJ2-7	NA	few	TRBV7-2	TGTGCCAGCACCCTCCGGGGTAGCTCCTACGAGCAGTACTTC	CASTLRGSSYEQYF
TRBJ2-1	NA	few	TRBV20-1	TGCAGTGCTAGACCAATCGCCTACAATGAGCAGTTCTTC	CSARPIAYNEQFF
TRBJ1-5	TRBD1	NA	TRBV7-2	TGTGCCAGCAGCTTAGGTCGACAGGGGAATCAGCCCCAGCATTTT	CASSLGRQGNQPQHF
TRBJ2-5	TRBD1	few	TRBV12-3/TRBV12-4	TGTGCCAGCAGCCTCGGACAGGGCCGGTTGTTGGTACAAGAGACCCAGTACTTC	CASSLGQGRLLVQETQYF
TRBJ1-6	NA	NA	TRBV11-2	TGTGCCAGCAGCCTAGAAACGGGAGGTGGGTCACCCCTCCACTTT	CASSLETGGGSPLHF
TRBJ2-3	NA	NA	TRBV15	TGTGCCACCAGCAGGGTTTCCGGGACCCGAGATACGCAGTATTTT	CATSRVSGTRDTQYF
TRBJ1-2	NA	NA	TRBV29-1	TGCAGCGTTGAAGATTCGGGTAACTATGGCTACACCTTC	CSVEDSGNYGYTF
TRBJ1-2	NA	NA	TRBV7-9	TGTGCCAGCAGCTTAGTAGGTCTGACACCCGAGGGCTACACCTTC	CASSLVGLTPEGYTF
TRBJ2-3	NA	many	TRBV10-3	TGTGCCATCAGCCTTGGGGGGACTAGCACAGATACGCAGTATTTT	CAISLGGTSTDTQYF
TRBJ2-7	NA	few	TRBV10-3	TGTGCCATCAGTGATCCCGGTGGTAGGAGTTCGAGCTCCTACGAGCAGTACTTC	CAISDPGGRSSSSYEQYF
TRBJ1-5	NA	NA	TRBV12-3/TRBV12-4	TGTGCCAGCAGTTCGGGACGCGTCTATCAGCCCCAGCATTTT	CASSSGRVYQPQHF
TRBJ2-6	TRBD1	NA	TRBV12-3/TRBV12-4	TGTGCCAGCGCGACAGGGTCTGGGGCCAACGTCCTGACTTTC	CASATGSGANVLTF
TRBJ2-7	TRBD1	NA	TRBV6-1	TGTGCCAGCAGGACCAGGGGGTGCGAGCAGTACTTC	CASRTRGCEQYF
TRBJ1-1	TRBD1	NA	TRBV6-5	TGTGCCAGCAGCCTTACTCCGGGACAGGGGGGAAGGAACACTGAAGCTTTCTTT	CASSLTPGQGGRNTEAFF
TRBJ2-3	TRBD1	NA	TRBV20-1	TGCAGTGCGCAACGGATAAACAGGGGGGAGGCAGATACGCAGTATTTT	CSAQRINRGEADTQYF
TRBJ2-3	TRBD2	few	TRBV7-2	TGTGCCAGCAGCTTAGCCTGGCGGGGGACAGATACGCAGTATTTT	CASSLAWRGTDTQYF
TRBJ1-5	TRBD1	NA	TRBV7-9	TGTGCCGGCAGCTCAGGACAGGGCAGCAATCAGCCCCAGCATTTT	CAGSSGQGSNQPQHF
TRBJ1-2	TRBD1	few	TRBV20-1	TGCAGTGCTAGAGCCACAGGGGACGCGTACTATGGCTACACCTTC	CSARATGDAYYGYTF
TRBJ1-2	NA	few	TRBV7-9	TGTGCCAGCAGCCTGACAGGCCCCCCTAATTGGTCCTATGGCTACACCTTC	CASSLTGPPNWSYGYTF
TRBJ2-3	TRBD1	NA	TRBV6-1	TGTGCCAGCAGCGGACAGGGGGCACGAGATACGCAGTATTTT	CASSGQGARDTQYF
TRBJ1-2	NA	NA	TRBV10-3	TGTGCCATCAGGGCCAGGGACTATGGCTACACCTTC	CAIRARDYGYTF